Listed below are T cell receptor beta chains from one sample, sequenced in a study of T cell responses to AZD1222 COVID-19 vaccine. Repertoires were generated with immunoSEQ multiplex PCR, while TCRdb's copy carries only in-frame clones and drops some. The data hold some 52,000 clones, with about 87% observed a single time. The sequencing here drew on peripheral blood, taken 28 days after the second AZD1222 dose. The receptors shown here come from an adult who received the AZD1222 COVID-19 vaccine. The CDR3 runs from the conserved cysteine through the conserved F or W. The D gene is left open where the match is weak. Only some rows state a clone size, as once, few, many or a class for expanded clones.

j_gene: TRBJ2-5; v_gene: TRBV24-1; d_gene: -; abundance: -; len: 15; CDR3aa: CATSDYDSQTETQYF; CDR3nt: TGTGCCACCAGTGATTACGACAGCCAAACAGAGACCCAGTACTTC
j_gene: TRBJ1-6; v_gene: TRBV30; d_gene: TRBD1; abundance: -; len: 15; CDR3aa: CAWSRDRGRGSPLHF; CDR3nt: TGTGCCTGGAGCAGGGACAGGGGGCGCGGATCACCCCTCCACTTT
j_gene: TRBJ1-1; v_gene: TRBV5-6; d_gene: -; abundance: -; len: 14; CDR3aa: CASSLGTMNTEAFF; CDR3nt: TGTGCCAGCAGCTTGGGTACGATGAACACTGAAGCTTTCTTT
j_gene: TRBJ2-7; v_gene: TRBV3-1/TRBV3-2; d_gene: -; abundance: -; len: 15; CDR3aa: CASSQGARSSYEQYF; CDR3nt: TGTGCCAGCAGCCAAGGGGCTAGATCCTCCTACGAGCAGTACTTC
j_gene: TRBJ2-7; v_gene: TRBV28; d_gene: -; abundance: -; len: 13; CDR3aa: CASSLPLIYEQYF; CDR3nt: TGTGCCAGCAGTTTGCCACTGATCTACGAGCAGTACTTC
j_gene: TRBJ2-5; v_gene: TRBV6-6; d_gene: TRBD1; abundance: once; len: 13; CDR3aa: CACGTGNQETQYF; CDR3nt: TGTGCCTGCGGGACAGGGAATCAAGAGACCCAGTACTTC
j_gene: TRBJ1-2; v_gene: TRBV5-1; d_gene: -; abundance: -; len: 14; CDR3aa: CASSMAGEGYGYTF; CDR3nt: TGCGCCAGCAGTATGGCGGGGGAAGGGTATGGCTACACCTTC
j_gene: TRBJ2-3; v_gene: TRBV4-2; d_gene: TRBD2; abundance: -; len: 15; CDR3aa: CASTPGRSGSGTQYF; CDR3nt: TGTGCCAGCACCCCCGGAAGGAGCGGGAGCGGCACGCAGTATTTT
j_gene: TRBJ2-1; v_gene: TRBV29-1; d_gene: -; abundance: once; len: 16; CDR3aa: CSVEGDIRTPRDEQFF; CDR3nt: TGCAGCGTTGAAGGGGACATTAGAACCCCAAGGGATGAGCAGTTCTTC
j_gene: TRBJ2-7; v_gene: TRBV6-1; d_gene: -; abundance: -; len: 17; CDR3aa: CASSETFAGVRPGEQYF; CDR3nt: TGTGCCAGCAGTGAAACCTTTGCAGGGGTGAGGCCCGGCGAGCAGTACTTC
j_gene: TRBJ1-4; v_gene: TRBV7-9; d_gene: -; abundance: once; len: 14; CDR3aa: CASSRDATNEKLFF; CDR3nt: TGTGCCAGCAGCCGAGACGCAACTAATGAAAAACTGTTTTTT
j_gene: TRBJ1-2; v_gene: TRBV6-1; d_gene: -; abundance: -; len: 14; CDR3aa: CASSDQVRSYGYTF; CDR3nt: TGTGCCAGCAGTGATCAAGTTAGGAGCTATGGCTACACCTTC
j_gene: TRBJ2-7; v_gene: TRBV28; d_gene: -; abundance: -; len: 15; CDR3aa: CASSSPGLPPYEQYF; CDR3nt: TGTGCCAGCAGTAGCCCCGGGTTACCCCCCTACGAGCAGTACTTC
j_gene: TRBJ2-7; v_gene: TRBV7-3; d_gene: TRBD2; abundance: -; len: 17; CDR3aa: CASSLNPGTSGTYEQYF; CDR3nt: TGTGCCAGCAGCTTAAATCCGGGGACTAGCGGGACCTACGAGCAGTACTTC
j_gene: TRBJ1-1; v_gene: TRBV5-6; d_gene: TRBD1; abundance: -; len: 16; CDR3aa: CASSLSTGTGVKEAFF; CDR3nt: TGTGCCAGCAGCTTGTCCACCGGGACAGGGGTGAAGGAAGCTTTCTTT
j_gene: TRBJ2-3; v_gene: TRBV10-3; d_gene: TRBD1; abundance: -; len: 15; CDR3aa: CAITATGVSTDTQYF; CDR3nt: TGTGCCATCACCGCGACAGGGGTTAGCACAGATACGCAGTATTTT
j_gene: TRBJ2-1; v_gene: TRBV10-3; d_gene: -; abundance: -; len: 15; CDR3aa: CATQASGLTNNEQFF; CDR3nt: TGTGCCACCCAGGCCAGCGGCCTAACAAACAATGAGCAGTTCTTC
j_gene: TRBJ2-3; v_gene: TRBV5-6; d_gene: -; abundance: once; len: 18; CDR3aa: CASSYWGVGGPSTDTQYF; CDR3nt: TGTGCCAGCAGCTATTGGGGGGTAGGGGGCCCTAGCACAGATACGCAGTATTTT
j_gene: TRBJ2-7; v_gene: TRBV5-4; d_gene: TRBD2; abundance: -; len: 14; CDR3aa: CASSLGGSSYEQYF; CDR3nt: TGTGCCAGCAGCTTAGGCGGGAGCTCCTACGAGCAGTACTTC
j_gene: TRBJ2-3; v_gene: TRBV24-1; d_gene: -; abundance: -; len: 16; CDR3aa: CATSDRGTAHTDTQYF; CDR3nt: TGTGCCACCAGTGATCGCGGGACGGCTCACACAGATACGCAGTATTTT
j_gene: TRBJ1-6; v_gene: TRBV5-1; d_gene: -; abundance: -; len: 15; CDR3aa: CASSPDGRGNSPLHF; CDR3nt: TGCGCCAGCAGCCCGGACGGGCGGGGTAATTCACCCCTCCACTTT
j_gene: TRBJ1-2; v_gene: TRBV7-9; d_gene: -; abundance: once; len: 14; CDR3aa: CASSLDVDREGYTF; CDR3nt: TGTGCCAGCAGCTTAGACGTGGATCGGGAGGGCTACACCTTC
j_gene: TRBJ2-7; v_gene: TRBV27; d_gene: TRBD1; abundance: -; len: 14; CDR3aa: CASSPSRGPYEQYF; CDR3nt: TGTGCCAGCAGCCCCTCCAGGGGGCCCTACGAGCAGTACTTC
j_gene: TRBJ2-7; v_gene: TRBV29-1; d_gene: TRBD2; abundance: -; len: 14; CDR3aa: CSVREDGRAGEQYF; CDR3nt: TGCAGCGTTAGGGAGGACGGGAGGGCCGGCGAGCAGTACTTC
j_gene: TRBJ2-1; v_gene: TRBV6-4; d_gene: TRBD1; abundance: -; len: 14; CDR3aa: CASKGTGGQNEQFF; CDR3nt: TGTGCCAGCAAAGGGACAGGGGGCCAGAATGAGCAGTTCTTC
j_gene: TRBJ2-2; v_gene: TRBV15; d_gene: TRBD1; abundance: -; len: 14; CDR3aa: CATRRTGAGRELFF; CDR3nt: TGTGCCACCCGCCGGACAGGGGCCGGACGGGAGCTGTTTTTT
j_gene: TRBJ1-2; v_gene: TRBV10-3; d_gene: -; abundance: -; len: 15; CDR3aa: CAISESALTNYGYTF; CDR3nt: TGTGCCATCAGTGAGTCGGCTCTTACTAACTATGGCTACACCTTC
j_gene: TRBJ2-3; v_gene: TRBV28; d_gene: -; abundance: -; len: 18; CDR3aa: CASSPRASGRRSTDTQYF; CDR3nt: TGTGCCAGCAGTCCCCGAGCGTCCGGGCGGAGAAGCACAGATACGCAGTATTTT
j_gene: TRBJ1-2; v_gene: TRBV19; d_gene: -; abundance: -; len: 12; CDR3aa: CASTTQGYGYTF; CDR3nt: TGTGCCAGTACCACACAGGGCTATGGCTACACCTTC
j_gene: TRBJ2-2; v_gene: TRBV18; d_gene: -; abundance: -; len: 15; CDR3aa: CASSPGRADTGELFF; CDR3nt: TGTGCCAGCTCACCAGGCAGGGCGGACACCGGGGAGCTGTTTTTT
j_gene: TRBJ2-3; v_gene: TRBV27; d_gene: TRBD2; abundance: -; len: 12; CDR3aa: CASSSGLARQYF; CDR3nt: TGTGCCAGCAGTTCAGGACTAGCCCGGCAGTATTTT
j_gene: TRBJ1-1; v_gene: TRBV28; d_gene: TRBD1; abundance: few; len: 13; CDR3aa: CASGYRGRTEAFF; CDR3nt: TGTGCCAGCGGATACAGGGGGCGGACTGAAGCTTTCTTT
j_gene: TRBJ1-5; v_gene: TRBV7-8; d_gene: -; abundance: -; len: 13; CDR3aa: CASSRDSNQPQHF; CDR3nt: TGTGCCAGCAGTCGGGATAGCAATCAGCCCCAGCATTTT
j_gene: TRBJ2-1; v_gene: TRBV11-2; d_gene: -; abundance: -; len: 14; CDR3aa: CASSLLVTPGKQFF; CDR3nt: TGTGCCAGCAGCTTACTTGTGACGCCGGGTAAGCAGTTCTTC
j_gene: TRBJ1-2; v_gene: TRBV27; d_gene: TRBD1; abundance: -; len: 13; CDR3aa: CASGLDRGYGYTF; CDR3nt: TGTGCCAGCGGCCTCGACAGGGGCTATGGCTACACCTTC
j_gene: TRBJ2-7; v_gene: TRBV18; d_gene: -; abundance: -; len: 16; CDR3aa: CASSRKRAEGSYEQYF; CDR3nt: TGTGCCAGCTCACGGAAACGTGCGGAGGGCTCCTACGAGCAGTACTTC
j_gene: TRBJ2-7; v_gene: TRBV21-1; d_gene: -; abundance: -; len: 16; CDR3aa: CASSPEDRRKSYEQYF; CDR3nt: TGTGCCAGCAGCCCAGAGGACAGGAGAAAATCCTACGAGCAGTACTTC
j_gene: TRBJ1-1; v_gene: TRBV29-1; d_gene: -; abundance: -; len: 14; CDR3aa: CSGEPGGANTEAFF; CDR3nt: TGCAGCGGAGAACCGGGGGGCGCGAACACTGAAGCTTTCTTT
j_gene: TRBJ1-6; v_gene: TRBV30; d_gene: -; abundance: -; len: 16; CDR3aa: CAWSRGSLSYNSPLHF; CDR3nt: TGTGCCTGGAGTCGGGGAAGTCTCTCCTATAATTCACCCCTCCACTTT
j_gene: TRBJ2-2; v_gene: TRBV10-1; d_gene: -; abundance: -; len: 15; CDR3aa: CASSPGEVNTGELFF; CDR3nt: TGCGCCAGCAGCCCCGGAGAAGTGAATACCGGGGAGCTGTTTTTT
j_gene: TRBJ2-1; v_gene: TRBV21-1; d_gene: -; abundance: -; len: 15; CDR3aa: CASSPREAPYNEQFF; CDR3nt: TGTGCCAGCAGCCCCCGGGAGGCACCCTACAATGAGCAGTTCTTC
j_gene: TRBJ1-1; v_gene: TRBV27; d_gene: -; abundance: once; len: 11; CDR3aa: CASRRTGEAFF; CDR3nt: TGTGCCAGCAGGCGGACTGGTGAAGCTTTCTTT
j_gene: TRBJ2-3; v_gene: TRBV7-8; d_gene: -; abundance: -; len: 15; CDR3aa: CASSLGQILTDTQYF; CDR3nt: TGTGCCAGCAGCTTAGGACAGATACTCACAGATACGCAGTATTTT
j_gene: TRBJ1-5; v_gene: TRBV19; d_gene: -; abundance: -; len: 16; CDR3aa: CASSISGGPSNQPQHF; CDR3nt: TGTGCCAGTAGTATATCGGGGGGTCCTAGCAATCAGCCCCAGCATTTT
j_gene: TRBJ1-1; v_gene: TRBV6-5; d_gene: TRBD1; abundance: -; len: 14; CDR3aa: CASTASGGSGEAFF; CDR3nt: TGTGCCAGCACTGCGTCAGGGGGATCAGGGGAAGCTTTCTTT
j_gene: TRBJ2-5; v_gene: TRBV7-3; d_gene: -; abundance: once; len: 16; CDR3aa: CASSLTGLGVQETQYF; CDR3nt: TGTGCCAGCAGCCTAACCGGGCTAGGGGTCCAAGAGACCCAGTACTTC
j_gene: TRBJ2-5; v_gene: TRBV18; d_gene: -; abundance: -; len: 13; CDR3aa: CASSPGQRETQYF; CDR3nt: TGTGCCAGCTCACCTGGGCAGCGAGAGACCCAGTACTTC
j_gene: TRBJ1-2; v_gene: TRBV9; d_gene: -; abundance: once; len: 12; CDR3aa: CASSTRTGGYTF; CDR3nt: TGTGCCAGCAGCACCCGGACGGGTGGCTACACCTTC
j_gene: TRBJ1-2; v_gene: TRBV2; d_gene: TRBD1; abundance: -; len: 15; CDR3aa: CASRPRGQGPEGYTF; CDR3nt: TGTGCCAGCAGACCTCGGGGACAGGGGCCAGAGGGCTACACCTTC
j_gene: TRBJ1-3; v_gene: TRBV7-9; d_gene: -; abundance: few; len: 17; CDR3aa: CASSLGRRFQGGNTIYF; CDR3nt: TGTGCCAGCAGCTTAGGCCGACGCTTCCAAGGGGGAAACACCATATATTTT
j_gene: TRBJ1-6; v_gene: TRBV7-8; d_gene: -; abundance: -; len: 15; CDR3aa: CASSPTSGRNSPLHF; CDR3nt: TGTGCCAGCAGCCCCACCTCGGGGAGAAATTCACCCCTCCACTTT